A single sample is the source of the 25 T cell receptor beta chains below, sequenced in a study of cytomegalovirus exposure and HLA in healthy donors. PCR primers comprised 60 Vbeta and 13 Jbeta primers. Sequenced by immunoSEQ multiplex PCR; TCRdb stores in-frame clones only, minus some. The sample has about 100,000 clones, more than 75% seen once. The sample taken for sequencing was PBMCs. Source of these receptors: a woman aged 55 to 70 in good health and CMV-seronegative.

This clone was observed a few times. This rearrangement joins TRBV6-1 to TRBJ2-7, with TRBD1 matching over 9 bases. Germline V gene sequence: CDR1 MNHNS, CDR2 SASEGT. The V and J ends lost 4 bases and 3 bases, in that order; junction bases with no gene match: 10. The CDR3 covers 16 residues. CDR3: CASSGTGTGLGYEQYF. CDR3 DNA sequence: TGTGCCAGCAGTGGGACTGGGACAGGGCTCGGCTACGAGCAGTACTTC.

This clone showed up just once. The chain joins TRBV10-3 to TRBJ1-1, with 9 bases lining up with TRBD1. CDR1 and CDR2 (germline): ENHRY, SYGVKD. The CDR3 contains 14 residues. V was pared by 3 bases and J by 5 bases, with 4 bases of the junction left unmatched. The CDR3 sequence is CAISDHRGPTEAFF. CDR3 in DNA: TGTGCCATCAGTGACCACAGGGGGCCTACTGAAGCTTTCTTT.

The CDR3 nucleotides read TGTGCCAGCAGTTCGACAGGCACAGATACGCAGTATTTT. As protein: CASSSTGTDTQYF. J is TRBJ2-3 and V is TRBV27, with D possibly TRBD1 on 5 matching bases. This CDR3 spans 13 amino acids. Germline-derived CDR1 and CDR2 are MNHEY and SMNVEV (reference sequence). V lost 4 bases, J lost 1 base, and 6 bases lay in between.

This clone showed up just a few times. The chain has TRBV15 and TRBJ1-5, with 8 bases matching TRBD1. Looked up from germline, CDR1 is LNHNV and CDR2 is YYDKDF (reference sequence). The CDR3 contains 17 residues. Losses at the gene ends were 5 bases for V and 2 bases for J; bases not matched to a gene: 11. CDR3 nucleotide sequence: TGTGCCACCAGCGAGTCTTTTCAGGGGGCAGGCAATCAGCCCCAGCATTTT. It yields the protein CATSESFQGAGNQPQHF.

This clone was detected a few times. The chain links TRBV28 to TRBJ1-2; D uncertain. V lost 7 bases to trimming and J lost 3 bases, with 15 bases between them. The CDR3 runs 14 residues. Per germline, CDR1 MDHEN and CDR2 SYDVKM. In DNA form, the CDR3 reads TGTGCCAGCATCAGAGGAGGCAGAGACTATGGCTACACCTTC. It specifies CASIRGGRDYGYTF.

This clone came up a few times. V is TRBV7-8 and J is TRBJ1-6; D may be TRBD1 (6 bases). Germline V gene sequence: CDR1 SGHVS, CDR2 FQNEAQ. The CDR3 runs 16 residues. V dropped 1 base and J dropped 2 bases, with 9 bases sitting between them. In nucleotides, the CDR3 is TGTGCCAGCAGCTTAGGGGGGCCAGCCTATAATTCACCCCTCCACTTT. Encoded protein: CASSLGGPAYNSPLHF.

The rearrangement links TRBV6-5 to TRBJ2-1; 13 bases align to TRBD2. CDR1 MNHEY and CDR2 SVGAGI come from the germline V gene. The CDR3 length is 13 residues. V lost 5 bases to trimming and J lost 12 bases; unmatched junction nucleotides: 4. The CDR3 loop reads CASSQGLAGVQFF. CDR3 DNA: TGTGCCAGCAGTCAAGGACTAGCGGGAGTGCAGTTCTTC.

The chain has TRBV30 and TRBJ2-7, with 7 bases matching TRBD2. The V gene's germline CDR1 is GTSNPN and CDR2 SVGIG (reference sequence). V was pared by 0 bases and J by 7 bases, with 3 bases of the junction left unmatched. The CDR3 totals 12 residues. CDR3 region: CAWSVGGWEQYF. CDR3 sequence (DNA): TGTGCCTGGAGTGTGGGGGGGTGGGAGCAGTACTTC.

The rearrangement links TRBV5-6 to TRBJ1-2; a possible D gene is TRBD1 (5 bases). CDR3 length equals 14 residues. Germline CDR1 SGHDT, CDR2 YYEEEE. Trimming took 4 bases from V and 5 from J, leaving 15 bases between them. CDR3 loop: CASSVQGLGYGYTF. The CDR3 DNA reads TGTGCCAGCAGCGTCCAGGGTCTGGGGTATGGCTACACCTTC.

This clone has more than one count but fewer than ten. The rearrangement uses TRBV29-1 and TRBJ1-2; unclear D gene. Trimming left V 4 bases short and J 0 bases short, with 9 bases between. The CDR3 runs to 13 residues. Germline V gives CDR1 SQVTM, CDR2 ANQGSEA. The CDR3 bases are TGCAGCGTTGGAGATGGCCCTAACTATGGCTACACCTTC. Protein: CSVGDGPNYGYTF. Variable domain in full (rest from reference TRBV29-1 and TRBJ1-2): SAVISQKPSRDICQRGTSLTIQCQVDSQVTMMFWYRQQPGQSLTLIATANQGSEATYESGFVIDKFPISRPNLTFSTLTVSNMSPEDSSIYLCSVGDGPNYGYTFGSGTRLTVV.

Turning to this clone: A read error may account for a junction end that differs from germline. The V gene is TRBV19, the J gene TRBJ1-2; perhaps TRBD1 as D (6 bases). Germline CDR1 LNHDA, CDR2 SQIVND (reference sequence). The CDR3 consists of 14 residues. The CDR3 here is CASNIQDSNYGYTF. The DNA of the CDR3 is TGTGCCAGTAATATACAGGACAGCAACTATGGCTACACCTTC.

The CDR3 DNA reads TGCGCCAGCAGCTTGTCCTGGCCTAAGGGGTCTGGAAACACCATATATTTT. Its protein product is CASSLSWPKGSGNTIYF. V gene TRBV5-1 combines with J gene TRBJ1-3, with D possibly TRBD1 on 5 matching bases. This CDR3 has 17 residues. The germline CDR1 and CDR2 sequences are SGHRS and YFSETQ. Between the trimmed V and J ends, which lost 1 base and 1 base, there was a span of 15 bases.

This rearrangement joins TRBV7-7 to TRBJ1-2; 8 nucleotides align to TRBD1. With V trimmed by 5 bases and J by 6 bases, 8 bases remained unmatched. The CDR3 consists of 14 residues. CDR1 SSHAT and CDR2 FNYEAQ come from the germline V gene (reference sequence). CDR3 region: CASSRGQGMNGYTF. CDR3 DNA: TGTGCCAGCAGCCGTGGACAGGGAATGAATGGCTACACCTTC.

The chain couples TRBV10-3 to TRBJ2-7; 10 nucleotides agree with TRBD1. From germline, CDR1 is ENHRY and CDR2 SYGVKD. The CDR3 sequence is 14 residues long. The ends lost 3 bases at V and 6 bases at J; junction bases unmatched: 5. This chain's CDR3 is CAISELGQGSEQYF. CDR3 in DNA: TGTGCCATCAGTGAACTGGGACAGGGGAGCGAGCAGTACTTC.

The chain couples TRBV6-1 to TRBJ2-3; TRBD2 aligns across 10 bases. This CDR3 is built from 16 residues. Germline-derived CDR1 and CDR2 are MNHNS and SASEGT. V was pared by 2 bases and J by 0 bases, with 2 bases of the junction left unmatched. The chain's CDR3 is CASSEPLAGSTDTQYF. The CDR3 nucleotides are TGTGCCAGCAGTGAACCACTAGCGGGAAGCACAGATACGCAGTATTTT.

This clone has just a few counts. Written as DNA, the CDR3 is TGTGCCAGCAGTTTGCCCCAGGTCATGAACACTGAAGCTTTCTTT. This translates into CASSLPQVMNTEAFF. This chain joins TRBV28 and TRBJ1-1; D not certain. CDR3 size: 15 residues. Trimming removed 3 bases from V and 0 bases from J, with 11 bases in between. Per the germline V gene, CDR1 is MDHEN and CDR2 is SYDVKM.

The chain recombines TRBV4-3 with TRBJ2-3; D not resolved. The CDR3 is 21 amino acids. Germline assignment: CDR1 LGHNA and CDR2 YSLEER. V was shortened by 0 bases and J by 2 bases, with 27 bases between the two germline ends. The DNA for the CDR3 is TGCGCCAGCAGCCAAGATCTGGCTGGCGGAATGTCGAAGCCCCCCACAGATACGCAGTATTTT. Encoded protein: CASSQDLAGGMSKPPTDTQYF.

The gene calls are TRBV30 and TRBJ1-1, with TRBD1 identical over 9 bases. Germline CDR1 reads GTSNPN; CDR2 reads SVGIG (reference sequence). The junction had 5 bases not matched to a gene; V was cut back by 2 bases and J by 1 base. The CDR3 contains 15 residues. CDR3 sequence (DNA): TGTGCCTGGAGTTCTCGGACAGGGGCGAACACTGAAGCTTTCTTT. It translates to CAWSSRTGANTEAFF.

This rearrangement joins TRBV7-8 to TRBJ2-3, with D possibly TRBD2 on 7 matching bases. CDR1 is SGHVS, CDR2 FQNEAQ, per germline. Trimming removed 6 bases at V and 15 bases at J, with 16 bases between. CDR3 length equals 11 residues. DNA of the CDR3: TGTGCCAGCAGTCCAGCGGGACAAGAATATTTT. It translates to CASSPAGQEYF.

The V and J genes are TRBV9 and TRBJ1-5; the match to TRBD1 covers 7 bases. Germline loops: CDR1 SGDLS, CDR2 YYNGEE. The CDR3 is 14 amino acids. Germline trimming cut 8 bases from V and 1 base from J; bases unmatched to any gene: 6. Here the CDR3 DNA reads TGTGCCAGGAAGGGGGCACGGAGCAATCAGCCCCAGCATTTT. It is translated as CARKGARSNQPQHF.

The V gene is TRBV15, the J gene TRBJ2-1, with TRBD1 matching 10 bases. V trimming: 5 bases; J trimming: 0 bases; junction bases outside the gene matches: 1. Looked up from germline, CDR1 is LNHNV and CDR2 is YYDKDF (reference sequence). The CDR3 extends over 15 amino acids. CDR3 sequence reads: CATSRDRGSYNEQFF. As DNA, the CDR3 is TGTGCCACCAGCCGGGACAGGGGCTCCTACAATGAGCAGTTCTTC.

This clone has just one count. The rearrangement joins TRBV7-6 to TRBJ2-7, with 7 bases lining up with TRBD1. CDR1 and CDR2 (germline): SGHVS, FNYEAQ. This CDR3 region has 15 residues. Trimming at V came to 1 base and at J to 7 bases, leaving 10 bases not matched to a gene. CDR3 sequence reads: CASSLDPDRSGEQYF. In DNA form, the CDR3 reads TGTGCCAGCAGCTTAGACCCGGACAGGTCGGGAGAGCAGTACTTC. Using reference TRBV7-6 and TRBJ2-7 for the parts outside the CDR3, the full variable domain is GAGVSQSPRYKVTKRGQDVALRCDPISGHVSLYWYRQALGQGPEFLTYFNYEAQQDKSGLPNDRFSAERPEGSISTLTIQRTEQRDSAMYRCASSLDPDRSGEQYFGPGTRLTVT.

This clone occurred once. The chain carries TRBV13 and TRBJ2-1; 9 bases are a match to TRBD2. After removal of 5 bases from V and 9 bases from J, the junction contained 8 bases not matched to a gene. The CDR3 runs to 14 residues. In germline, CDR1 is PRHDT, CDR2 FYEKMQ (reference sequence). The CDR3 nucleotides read TGTGCCAGCAGCCCCAGACTAGCGGAGGGTGAGCAGTTCTTC. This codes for CASSPRLAEGEQFF.

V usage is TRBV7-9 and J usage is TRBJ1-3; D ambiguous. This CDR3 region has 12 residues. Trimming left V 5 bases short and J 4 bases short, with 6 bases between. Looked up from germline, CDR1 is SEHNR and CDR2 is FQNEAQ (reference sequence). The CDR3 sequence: CASSPLGNTIYF. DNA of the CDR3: TGTGCCAGCAGCCCTCTCGGAAACACCATATATTTT.

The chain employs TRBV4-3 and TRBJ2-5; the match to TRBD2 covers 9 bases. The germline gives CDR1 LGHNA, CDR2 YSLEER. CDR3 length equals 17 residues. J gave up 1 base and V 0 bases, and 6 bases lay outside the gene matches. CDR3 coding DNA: TGCGCCAGCAGCCAAGACTGGCTAGCGGGATCCCAAGAGACCCAGTACTTC. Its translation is CASSQDWLAGSQETQYF.